This T cell receptor (beta chain) derives from a study of OX40 agonist ivuxolimab in advanced cancers. The wider study: Patients took ivuxolimab, an agonistic anti-OX40 (CD134) antibody. At 0.01 to 10 mg/kg, ivuxolimab was administered intravenously to patients every 2 weeks. Two patients with cutaneous melanoma and one with hepatocellular carcinoma, three in total, showed partial responses.

Produced via immunoSEQ multiplex PCR; TCRdb's table is partial and in-frame only. Among tens of thousands of clones, 85% to 90% were seen once, and the ten largest hold 2.5% to 3%. Study results and caveats: Antigen specificity of clonally expanded peripheral T cells was not established.

As concerns this clone: What it binds is unknown.

The length of the CDR3 is 16 residues. Germline CDR1 and CDR2: MDHEN and SYDVKM. V was clipped by 7 bases and J by 7 bases; unmatched bases: 18. This receptor was taken from an adult with an advanced solid tumor such as melanoma, head and neck, liver or kidney cancer. Specimen: CD4+ or CD8+ T cells sorted from blood, collected in a trial of the OX40 agonist ivuxolimab. The chain carries TRBV28 and TRBJ1-1, with 7 bases matching TRBD1. The CDR3 spells CASTSHRGSGYSEAFF. CDR3 nucleotide sequence: TGTGCCAGCACCTCACACAGGGGTTCGGGCTATAGTGAAGCTTTCTTT.